These T cell receptor beta chains were read from a single sample in a study of vaccination and CD4 T cells after COVID-19. Each CDR3 protein is one row after TCRdb ran MiXCR on the PCR reads. The data show under 20,000 distinct CDR3 sequences, roughly 50% seen once. These receptors are not linked to any known antigen. Sequenced here: CD4+ T cells from blood, cultured in vitro, sampled about 7 months after SARS-CoV-2 vaccination. These receptors came from a human donor who had recovered from COVID-19. Each CDR3 is given with its conserved first and last residue. The order of the fields is V gene, CDR3 protein.

v_call: TRBV20-1
cdr3_aa: CSARSPEVLEQYF

v_call: TRBV6-5
cdr3_aa: CASSYRRGEQYF

v_call: TRBV5-4
cdr3_aa: CASSSLGGTASTDTQYF

v_call: TRBV7-3
cdr3_aa: CASSMTGTITEAFF

v_call: TRBV2
cdr3_aa: CASSSQREYYEQYF

v_call: TRBV7-2
cdr3_aa: CASSPDRGYNEQFF

v_call: TRBV6-1
cdr3_aa: CASSDRRNSYEQYF

v_call: TRBV28
cdr3_aa: CASSSRGENYGYTF

v_call: TRBV20-1
cdr3_aa: CSAASGGAFYNEQFF

v_call: TRBV20-1
cdr3_aa: CSARDPGFSNQPQHF

v_call: TRBV6-5
cdr3_aa: CASSSLGQSYGYTF

v_call: TRBV5-4
cdr3_aa: CASSVQGAETQYF

v_call: TRBV29-1
cdr3_aa: CSVDVWPDTQYF

v_call: TRBV7-3
cdr3_aa: CASSFSHATDTQYF

v_call: TRBV20-1
cdr3_aa: CSASRALNEQFF

v_call: TRBV10-3
cdr3_aa: CAIGGYHGRPRGSTDTQYF

v_call: TRBV7-9
cdr3_aa: CASNNDRGGYTF

v_call: TRBV4-3
cdr3_aa: CASSLAPGPGGYTF

v_call: TRBV30
cdr3_aa: CAWTTGGNSPLHF

v_call: TRBV7-3
cdr3_aa: CATQFDPTSEAFF

v_call: TRBV20-1
cdr3_aa: CSAKPVAGQESGATDTQYF

v_call: TRBV6-1
cdr3_aa: CASSGGSSGGSPLHF

v_call: TRBV25-1
cdr3_aa: CASGGLAGGPGSTDTQYF

v_call: TRBV20-1
cdr3_aa: CSAVMGRGGETQYF

v_call: TRBV20-1
cdr3_aa: CSARGSGGYQETQYF

v_call: TRBV20-1
cdr3_aa: CSATTSGRYNEQFF

v_call: TRBV6-5
cdr3_aa: CASSSRMNTEAFF

v_call: TRBV2
cdr3_aa: CASRRGRDTDTQYF

v_call: TRBV6-5
cdr3_aa: CASSSRAPSGEGVEQYF

v_call: TRBV21-1
cdr3_aa: CASSKDLRGSYNEQFF

v_call: TRBV20-1
cdr3_aa: CSARVGNTEAFF

v_call: TRBV6-2/TRBV6-3
cdr3_aa: CASSFGDQPQHF

v_call: TRBV7-2
cdr3_aa: CASSLVPYEQYF

v_call: TRBV28
cdr3_aa: CASSRQGGYQPQHF

v_call: TRBV20-1
cdr3_aa: CSARDPTSGTWNEQFF

v_call: TRBV27
cdr3_aa: CASSLYRGVTEAFF

v_call: TRBV20-1
cdr3_aa: CSARDPRAGGYTF

v_call: TRBV7-2
cdr3_aa: CASSLLRTTDTQYF

v_call: TRBV7-2
cdr3_aa: CASSLLGPAGSYEQYF

v_call: TRBV7-6
cdr3_aa: CASSLDWTSGQETQYF

v_call: TRBV20-1
cdr3_aa: CSVGQGYNEQFF

v_call: TRBV7-3
cdr3_aa: CASSLSVAEYNEQFF

v_call: TRBV7-9
cdr3_aa: CASSLGSGGVEETQYF

v_call: TRBV6-1
cdr3_aa: CASSDAGVYGYTF